This is a list of T cell receptor beta chains from one sample in a study of cytomegalovirus exposure and HLA in healthy donors. Profiled with immunoSEQ multiplex PCR; TCRdb holds only in-frame clones, not every one. Here the sample spans roughly 93,000 clones, roughly 79% being singletons. Sequencing was carried out using PBMCs. All receptors derive from a man between 25 and 39 years old in good health and CMV-seronegative. Both conserved end residues are part of each CDR3. A D gene is named only where the DNA matches it firmly. Size is omitted from some rows. Given values are once, few, many or a class for expanded clones.

d_call: -; clone_size: -; j_call: TRBJ2-1; v_call: TRBV5-4; cdr3_nt: TGTGCCAGCAGCTTGAGCCCCTATCGGGACAATGAGCAGTTCTTC; cdr3_aa: CASSLSPYRDNEQFF
d_call: -; clone_size: -; j_call: TRBJ2-7; v_call: TRBV7-2; cdr3_nt: TGTGCCAGCAGCTTAGGAACAGTCTCCTACGAGCAGTACTTC; cdr3_aa: CASSLGTVSYEQYF
d_call: -; clone_size: -; j_call: TRBJ2-7; v_call: TRBV9; cdr3_nt: TGTGCCAGCAGCCCGGGACTTGGAATGTACGAGCAGTACTTC; cdr3_aa: CASSPGLGMYEQYF
d_call: TRBD2; clone_size: -; j_call: TRBJ2-2; v_call: TRBV7-8; cdr3_nt: TGTGCCAGCAGCTTATCGGGGGGAAGGACCGGGGAGCTGTTTTTT; cdr3_aa: CASSLSGGRTGELFF
d_call: -; clone_size: -; j_call: TRBJ1-4; v_call: TRBV7-3; cdr3_nt: TGTGCCAGCAGCTTTGGGTCAGGTGAAAAACTGTTTTTT; cdr3_aa: CASSFGSGEKLFF
d_call: TRBD1; clone_size: -; j_call: TRBJ2-3; v_call: TRBV10-2; cdr3_nt: TGCGCCAGCAGTCCTGGACAGGGAAGGACACATACGCAGTATTTT; cdr3_aa: CASSPGQGRTHTQYF
d_call: -; clone_size: -; j_call: TRBJ1-6; v_call: TRBV11-1; cdr3_nt: TGTGCCAGCAGCTTAGCCAAGACAGGAGGTTCGTGGAATTCACCCCTCCACTTT; cdr3_aa: CASSLAKTGGSWNSPLHF
d_call: TRBD1; clone_size: -; j_call: TRBJ1-2; v_call: TRBV11-2; cdr3_nt: TGTGCCAGCAGCTCCCTGACAGGGGACGGCTACACCTTC; cdr3_aa: CASSSLTGDGYTF
d_call: TRBD2; clone_size: -; j_call: TRBJ2-5; v_call: TRBV5-4; cdr3_nt: TGTGCCAGCAGCCCGGGACTAGCAGAGACCCAGTACTTC; cdr3_aa: CASSPGLAETQYF
d_call: -; clone_size: -; j_call: TRBJ1-5; v_call: TRBV4-2; cdr3_nt: TGTGCCAGCAGCCAAGATGCAGCGCGGCCAGGGGTAGGTGATCAGCCCCAGCATTTT; cdr3_aa: CASSQDAARPGVGDQPQHF
d_call: TRBD2; clone_size: -; j_call: TRBJ2-1; v_call: TRBV19; cdr3_nt: TGTGCCAGTAATCAGCGGGGGGGTGGGTACAATGAGCAGTTCTTC; cdr3_aa: CASNQRGGGYNEQFF
d_call: TRBD2; clone_size: -; j_call: TRBJ2-1; v_call: TRBV7-6; cdr3_nt: TGTGCCAGCAGCTCCGGGTACCGAAGGGGACTAGCGGGAGGTCTCAGCTACAATGAGCAGTTCTTC; cdr3_aa: CASSSGYRRGLAGGLSYNEQFF
d_call: TRBD1; clone_size: -; j_call: TRBJ2-5; v_call: TRBV13; cdr3_nt: TGTGCCAGCAGCTTATTTTCCAGGGGGTATCAAGAGACCCAGTACTTC; cdr3_aa: CASSLFSRGYQETQYF
d_call: TRBD2; clone_size: -; j_call: TRBJ2-7; v_call: TRBV13; cdr3_nt: TGTGCCAGCAGCCCTCGGCCCCTACTAGCGGGGGCCTGCGAGCAGTACTTC; cdr3_aa: CASSPRPLLAGACEQYF
d_call: -; clone_size: -; j_call: TRBJ1-2; v_call: TRBV7-9; cdr3_nt: TGTGCCAGCTCCGGGAGGGGACTAGGCTACACCTTC; cdr3_aa: CASSGRGLGYTF
d_call: TRBD2; clone_size: -; j_call: TRBJ2-3; v_call: TRBV7-9; cdr3_nt: TGTGCCAGCAGCCGTAGCGGGGGGGGTTCAGATACGCAGTATTTT; cdr3_aa: CASSRSGGGSDTQYF
d_call: TRBD1; clone_size: -; j_call: TRBJ1-5; v_call: TRBV19; cdr3_nt: TGTGCCAGTAGTACGGGGACAGGGAGACCTCAGCCCCAGCATTTT; cdr3_aa: CASSTGTGRPQPQHF
d_call: -; clone_size: -; j_call: TRBJ2-2; v_call: TRBV2; cdr3_nt: TGTGCCAGCAGTGTATCAGAAAACACCGGGGAGCTGTTTTTT; cdr3_aa: CASSVSENTGELFF
d_call: TRBD1; clone_size: -; j_call: TRBJ2-1; v_call: TRBV4-1; cdr3_nt: TGCGCCAGCAGCCACCGCGGAGGGGACAGGGGAAATGAGCAGTTCTTC; cdr3_aa: CASSHRGGDRGNEQFF
d_call: -; clone_size: -; j_call: TRBJ2-3; v_call: TRBV4-3; cdr3_nt: TGCGCCAGCAGCCTCCGTGGAGGGGTTGGAGATACGCAGTATTTT; cdr3_aa: CASSLRGGVGDTQYF
d_call: -; clone_size: -; j_call: TRBJ1-3; v_call: TRBV5-4; cdr3_nt: TGTGCCAGCAGCGAGGGACTTAACTCTGGAAACACCATATATTTT; cdr3_aa: CASSEGLNSGNTIYF
d_call: TRBD1; clone_size: -; j_call: TRBJ1-2; v_call: TRBV9; cdr3_nt: TGTGCCAGCAGCCCCTTAGGACAGGGCACATATGGCTACACCTTC; cdr3_aa: CASSPLGQGTYGYTF
d_call: -; clone_size: -; j_call: TRBJ2-5; v_call: TRBV2; cdr3_nt: TGTGCCAGCTTCTCTCCGATTCGGGAGACCCAGTACTTC; cdr3_aa: CASFSPIRETQYF
d_call: -; clone_size: -; j_call: TRBJ1-2; v_call: TRBV6-5; cdr3_nt: TGTGCCAGCAGTTACGCGGGGACGGGTACTAACTATGGCTACACCTTC; cdr3_aa: CASSYAGTGTNYGYTF
d_call: TRBD1; clone_size: -; j_call: TRBJ2-7; v_call: TRBV7-2; cdr3_nt: TGTGCCAGCAGCAAACGAGTGGGACAGGGTCGGTACGAGCAGTACTTC; cdr3_aa: CASSKRVGQGRYEQYF
d_call: -; clone_size: -; j_call: TRBJ2-2; v_call: TRBV4-1; cdr3_nt: TGCGCCAGCAGCCAAGCCGGCGGGGGCCAGAACACCGGGGAGCTGTTTTTT; cdr3_aa: CASSQAGGGQNTGELFF
d_call: TRBD1; clone_size: -; j_call: TRBJ1-1; v_call: TRBV19; cdr3_nt: TGTGCCAGTAGTTCTCAGGGGGGCACTGAAGCTTTCTTT; cdr3_aa: CASSSQGGTEAFF
d_call: -; clone_size: -; j_call: TRBJ1-1; v_call: TRBV6-5; cdr3_nt: TGTGCCAGCAGTTACGCGACGGGGTTGGCCACTGAAGCTTTCTTT; cdr3_aa: CASSYATGLATEAFF
d_call: TRBD2; clone_size: -; j_call: TRBJ2-1; v_call: TRBV7-3; cdr3_nt: TGTGCCAGCAGCTTAAGAGCGGGGGGGACATACCCCAATGAGCAGTTCTTC; cdr3_aa: CASSLRAGGTYPNEQFF
d_call: TRBD1; clone_size: -; j_call: TRBJ1-5; v_call: TRBV19; cdr3_nt: TGTGCCAGTAGTATTACAGGGGGCAATCAGCCCCAGCATTTT; cdr3_aa: CASSITGGNQPQHF
d_call: -; clone_size: -; j_call: TRBJ2-4; v_call: TRBV13; cdr3_nt: TGTGCCAGCAGCTTAGTTGCCGGGTCCAAAAACATTCAGTACTTC; cdr3_aa: CASSLVAGSKNIQYF
d_call: TRBD1; clone_size: few; j_call: TRBJ2-7; v_call: TRBV27; cdr3_nt: TGTGCCAGCAGCTCCCGGACAGGGGCCTCCTACGAGCAGTACTTC; cdr3_aa: CASSSRTGASYEQYF
d_call: -; clone_size: -; j_call: TRBJ1-4; v_call: TRBV5-5; cdr3_nt: TGTGCCAGCAGCGCGGACCCGGGGGCTAATGAAAAACTGTTTTTT; cdr3_aa: CASSADPGANEKLFF
d_call: -; clone_size: -; j_call: TRBJ1-1; v_call: TRBV5-1; cdr3_nt: TGCGCCAGCAGCTGGCAGGAGAACACTGAAGCTTTCTTT; cdr3_aa: CASSWQENTEAFF
d_call: TRBD1; clone_size: once; j_call: TRBJ1-2; v_call: TRBV5-1; cdr3_nt: TGCGCCAGCAGCTTGGATGGACAGGGGAATGGCTACACCTTC; cdr3_aa: CASSLDGQGNGYTF
d_call: -; clone_size: -; j_call: TRBJ2-2; v_call: TRBV27; cdr3_nt: TGTGCCAGTGAGCCGGGACTGAACACCGGGGAGCTGTTTTTT; cdr3_aa: CASEPGLNTGELFF
d_call: TRBD1; clone_size: -; j_call: TRBJ1-5; v_call: TRBV19; cdr3_nt: TGTGCCAGCGTAGGACAGGGCTATCAGCCCCAGCATTTT; cdr3_aa: CASVGQGYQPQHF
d_call: -; clone_size: -; j_call: TRBJ1-3; v_call: TRBV5-6; cdr3_nt: TGTGCCAGCAGCTCATACGTAGCTTCTGGAAACACCATATATTTT; cdr3_aa: CASSSYVASGNTIYF
d_call: TRBD1; clone_size: -; j_call: TRBJ1-1; v_call: TRBV5-1; cdr3_nt: TGCGCCAGCAGCGTTACCGGACAGGGGGGGACTGAAGCTTTCTTT; cdr3_aa: CASSVTGQGGTEAFF
d_call: -; clone_size: -; j_call: TRBJ1-5; v_call: TRBV19; cdr3_nt: TGTGCCAGTAGTATAGTGGGGGGAGGCAATCAGCCCCAGCATTTT; cdr3_aa: CASSIVGGGNQPQHF
d_call: -; clone_size: -; j_call: TRBJ2-5; v_call: TRBV7-9; cdr3_nt: TGTTCCAGCAGCTTAGAAAGGGGCATCGAGACCCAGTACTTC; cdr3_aa: CSSSLERGIETQYF
d_call: -; clone_size: -; j_call: TRBJ2-7; v_call: TRBV19; cdr3_nt: TGTGCCAGTAGTATCGAGGGACGGCGGGGAAGCTACGAGCAGTACTTC; cdr3_aa: CASSIEGRRGSYEQYF
d_call: -; clone_size: -; j_call: TRBJ2-3; v_call: TRBV2; cdr3_nt: TGTGCCAGCAGTTCTCAGGGGTACGGCACAGATACGCAGTATTTT; cdr3_aa: CASSSQGYGTDTQYF
d_call: -; clone_size: -; j_call: TRBJ1-5; v_call: TRBV6-1; cdr3_nt: TGTGCCAGCAGTGGTATGACAATTTATAGCAATCAGCCCCAGCATTTT; cdr3_aa: CASSGMTIYSNQPQHF
d_call: -; clone_size: -; j_call: TRBJ1-5; v_call: TRBV25-1; cdr3_nt: TGTGCCAGCAGTGAATCTCGCGGCAATCAGCCCCAGCATTTT; cdr3_aa: CASSESRGNQPQHF
d_call: -; clone_size: -; j_call: TRBJ1-3; v_call: TRBV19; cdr3_nt: TGTGCCAGTAGTATGATGAGGAGTAGGGGAAACACCATATATTTT; cdr3_aa: CASSMMRSRGNTIYF
d_call: -; clone_size: few; j_call: TRBJ2-1; v_call: TRBV11-2; cdr3_nt: TGTGCCAGCAGCTCAAGGGGCGATAGCTCCTACAATGAGCAGTTCTTC; cdr3_aa: CASSSRGDSSYNEQFF
d_call: -; clone_size: -; j_call: TRBJ2-1; v_call: TRBV7-6; cdr3_nt: TGTGCCAGCAGCCAAGGGGTGGGAACTGACTACAATGAGCAGTTCTTC; cdr3_aa: CASSQGVGTDYNEQFF
d_call: TRBD1; clone_size: once; j_call: TRBJ1-2; v_call: TRBV9; cdr3_nt: TGTGCCAGCAGCGGAGAAGGGGGCGCCCCGTTTGGTGGATATGGCTACACCTTC; cdr3_aa: CASSGEGGAPFGGYGYTF
d_call: -; clone_size: -; j_call: TRBJ1-1; v_call: TRBV6-1; cdr3_nt: TGTGCCAGCAGTGCGACAGGGAACACTGAAGCTTTCTTT; cdr3_aa: CASSATGNTEAFF
d_call: -; clone_size: -; j_call: TRBJ1-2; v_call: TRBV9; cdr3_nt: TGTGCCAGCAGCGTAGAGGTCAGGGGTTATGGCTACACCTTC; cdr3_aa: CASSVEVRGYGYTF
d_call: -; clone_size: -; j_call: TRBJ2-5; v_call: TRBV5-4; cdr3_nt: TGTGCCAGCCATCGAGGGGAGACCCAGTACTTC; cdr3_aa: CASHRGETQYF
d_call: -; clone_size: -; j_call: TRBJ2-1; v_call: TRBV25-1; cdr3_nt: TGTGCCAGCATTGGACGTCAGGGGAATGAGCAGTTCTTC; cdr3_aa: CASIGRQGNEQFF